The source of this T cell receptor beta chain is a study of blood T cell repertoires in COVID-19. The method was immunoSEQ multiplex PCR; TCRdb's version includes in-frame clones alone and lacks a portion of them. The sample lists roughly 90,000 clones, around nine tenths occurring once. CDR3 size: 15 residues. Germline CDR1 is GTSNPN and CDR2 is SVGIG (reference sequence). Trimming cost V 1 base and J 4 bases; bases outside gene matches: 4. The receptor's source is a man aged 35 to 55 with acute or convalescent COVID-19. Sequencing was done on a sample of peripheral blood. The chain carries TRBV30 and TRBJ2-1; 10 positions match TRBD2. The CDR3 loop is CAWSGLAGNYNEQFF. For the CDR3, the DNA is TGTGCCTGGAGTGGACTAGCGGGTAATTACAATGAGCAGTTCTTC.